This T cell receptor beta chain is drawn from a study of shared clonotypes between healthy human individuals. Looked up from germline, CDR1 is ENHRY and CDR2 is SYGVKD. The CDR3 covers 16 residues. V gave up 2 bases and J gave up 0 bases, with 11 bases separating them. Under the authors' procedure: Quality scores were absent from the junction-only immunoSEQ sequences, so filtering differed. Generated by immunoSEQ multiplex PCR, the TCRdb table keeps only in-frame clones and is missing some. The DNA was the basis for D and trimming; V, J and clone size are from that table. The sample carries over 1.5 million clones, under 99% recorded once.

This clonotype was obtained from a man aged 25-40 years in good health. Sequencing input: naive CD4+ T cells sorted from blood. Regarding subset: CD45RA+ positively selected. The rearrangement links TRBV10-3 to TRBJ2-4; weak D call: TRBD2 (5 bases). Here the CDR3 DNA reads TGTGCCATCAGTGAGACGGGAAATCTAGCCAAAAACATTCAGTACTTC. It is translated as CAISETGNLAKNIQYF.